One sample yielded the 20 T cell receptor beta chains listed below, sequenced in a study of beta chain features in type 1 diabetes. Study observations and caveats: All four CD4+ subsets of Type 1 diabetes patients contained TCRB CDR3s that were moderately but significantly shorter.

Since all of the isolated RNA was reverse transcribed, expressed TCRB transcripts were what got sequenced. Here immunoSEQ multiplex PCR was the method, and the copy in TCRdb shows in-frame clones only, minus some. The top ten clones hold approximately 1% of a sample with roughly 300,000 clones, approximately 9.7% of them seen once. Antigens for these TCRs are unknown. The sample consisted of central memory CD4+ T cells from blood. The receptors shown here come from a man aged 30-40 years with type 1 diabetes.

This clone came up a few times. Germline and junction disagree at one end, which may indicate a read error. The chain is built from TRBV5-1 and TRBJ1-1; possibly TRBD1 for D (6 bases). Germline V gene lookup returns CDR1 SGHRS and CDR2 YFSETQ. The CDR3 runs 16 residues. CDR3 loop: CSSSLGASNMNTEAFF. DNA of the CDR3: TGCTCCAGCAGCTTGGGGGCATCTAACATGAACACTGAAGCTTTCTTT. The full variable domain, completed using reference TRBV5-1 and TRBJ1-1, is KAGVTQTPRYLIKTRGQQVTLSCSPISGHRSVSWYQQTPGQGLQFLFEYFSETQRNKGNFPGRFSGRQFSNSRSEMNVSTLELGDSALYLCSSSLGASNMNTEAFFGQGTRLTVV.

The gene calls are TRBV6-5 and TRBJ2-3; D is uncertain. Germline V gene lookup returns CDR1 MNHEY and CDR2 SVGAGI. This CDR3 spans 15 amino acids. Trimming removed 6 bases at V and 1 base at J, with 14 bases between. CDR3 in DNA: TGTGCCAGCAGATTAACATCGGCCCGCACAGATACGCAGTATTTT. Translated: CASRLTSARTDTQYF.

This clone has a handful of counts. The V call is TRBV6-5, the J call TRBJ1-4, with D possibly matching TRBD1 (5 bases). CDR1 is MNHEY, CDR2 SVGAGI, per germline. V lost 5 bases, J lost 8 bases, and 9 bases lay in between. This CDR3 spans 12 amino acids. The DNA of the CDR3 is TGTGCCAGCAGTCAGGGTGGAGAAAAACTGTTTTTT. This codes for CASSQGGEKLFF.

Regarding this clone: This sample includes further DNA sequences coding for the same CDR3. The V call is TRBV29-1, the J call TRBJ2-1; TRBD2 aligns across 8 bases. The CDR3 is 14 residues long. Germline CDR1 and CDR2: SQVTM and ANQGSEA. With 4 bases clipped from V and 4 bases from J, the junction kept 6 bases outside the gene matches. CDR3 region: CSVAGGDSYNEQFF. The CDR3 DNA follows: TGCAGCGTTGCGGGGGGGGACTCTTACAATGAGCAGTTCTTC.

This clone was counted between two and nine times. Other DNA sequences in this specimen translate into the identical CDR3. This chain uses TRBV5-1 with TRBJ2-2; D uncertain. From germline, CDR1 is SGHRS and CDR2 YFSETQ. The CDR3 sequence is 15 residues long. Trimming left V 1 base short and J 0 bases short, with 7 bases between. The CDR3 nucleotides are TGCGCCAGCAGCTTGCAAACAACGAACACCGGGGAGCTGTTTTTT. As protein: CASSLQTTNTGELFF.

The V and J genes are TRBV28 and TRBJ2-3, with D perhaps TRBD1 (5 bases). The V gene's germline CDR1 is MDHEN and CDR2 SYDVKM. The CDR3 has 12 residues. V was shortened by 8 bases and J by 6 bases, with 12 bases between the two germline ends. The chain's CDR3 is CASYSQGDTQYF. In DNA, the CDR3 is TGTGCCAGCTACTCCCAGGGTGATACGCAGTATTTT.

This clone has more than one count but fewer than ten. This specimen includes other DNA sequences encoding the same CDR3. V and J are TRBV7-9 and TRBJ1-3; D is ambiguous. The CDR3 covers 13 residues. The germline V gene has CDR1 SEHNR and CDR2 FQNEAQ (reference sequence). V was pared by 0 bases and J by 4 bases, with 4 bases between. The CDR3 loop reads CASSLAGGNTIYF. Written as DNA, the CDR3 is TGTGCCAGCAGCTTAGCTGGGGGAAACACCATATATTTT.

This chain uses TRBV6-5 with TRBJ1-2; D is ambiguous. Trimming took off 0 bases at V and 3 bases at J, with 14 bases between the two ends. Germline V lookup: CDR1 MNHEY, CDR2 SVGAGI. The CDR3 consists of 16 residues. This CDR3 reads CASSYSSGSGDYGYTF. CDR3 nucleotide sequence: TGTGCCAGCAGTTACTCTAGCGGTAGTGGTGACTATGGCTACACCTTC.

This chain uses TRBV18 with TRBJ1-2; D call uncertain. With 2 bases removed from V and 7 bases from J, the gap between germline ends came to 11 bases. The germline V gene encodes CDR1 KGHSH and CDR2 LQKENI. The CDR3 contains 13 residues. The CDR3 is CASSPGEESGYTF. CDR3 DNA sequence: TGTGCCAGCTCACCAGGGGAGGAGAGTGGCTACACCTTC. Using reference TRBV18 and TRBJ1-2 for the parts outside the CDR3, the full variable domain is NAGVMQNPRHLVRRRGQEARLRCSPMKGHSHVYWYRQLPEEGLKFMVYLQKENIIDESGMPKERFSAEFPKEGPSILRIQQVVRGDSAAYFCASSPGEESGYTFGSGTRLTVV.

The chain carries TRBV7-6 and TRBJ2-3; no firm D call. V shed 2 bases and J shed 0 bases, with 6 bases lying between them. CDR3 length equals 14 residues. Germline CDR1 is SGHVS and CDR2 is FNYEAQ. This chain's CDR3 is CASSLRTSTDTQYF. CDR3 in DNA: TGTGCCAGCAGCTTAAGAACTAGCACAGATACGCAGTATTTT.

This clone was detected ten times or more. The chain uses TRBV5-6 and TRBJ1-2; a weak D match, TRBD1 (6 bases). This CDR3 has 12 residues. Trimming removed 2 bases from V and 6 bases from J, with 8 bases in between. The germline V gene encodes CDR1 SGHDT and CDR2 YYEEEE. CDR3 in DNA: TGTGCCAGCAGCTTAGGGGGTGATGGCTACACCTTC. As protein: CASSLGGDGYTF.

There are a few counts of this clone. The CDR3 here is CASSRDGNTEAFF. DNA of the CDR3: TGCGCCAGCAGCAGGGACGGGAACACTGAAGCTTTCTTT. This chain links TRBV5-1 with TRBJ1-1, with a possible D match to TRBD1 (5 bases). V was clipped by 4 bases and J by 1 base, with 8 bases between them. Per the germline V gene, CDR1 is SGHRS and CDR2 is YFSETQ. The CDR3 extends over 13 amino acids.

The chain carries TRBV7-2 and TRBJ2-7; the D is unclear. This CDR3 contains 15 residues. Per germline, CDR1 SGHTA and CDR2 FQGNSA. Trimming cost V 2 bases and J 3 bases, with 14 bases left between them. The CDR3 here is CASSLSYSERYEQYF. CDR3 nucleotides: TGTGCCAGCAGCTTATCCTACTCAGAACGCTACGAGCAGTACTTC.

This clone was seen only a few times. The V gene is TRBV4-1, the J gene TRBJ2-7; D gene unclear. This CDR3 is built from 15 residues. Trimming left V 0 bases short and J 2 bases short, with 11 bases between. CDR1 and CDR2 from the germline V gene are MGHRA and YSYEKL. This CDR3 reads CASSQERDGPYEQYF. In nucleotides, the CDR3 is TGCGCCAGCAGCCAAGAACGAGACGGGCCCTACGAGCAGTACTTC.

For this clone: This sample includes further DNA sequences coding for the same CDR3. For the CDR3, the DNA is TGTGCCAGCAGCTTGGTAGGCAGGCAAGAGACCCAGTACTTC. Its protein product is CASSLVGRQETQYF. The rearrangement uses TRBV5-6 and TRBJ2-5; D is unclear. This CDR3 has 14 amino acids. Germline V gives CDR1 SGHDT, CDR2 YYEEEE. V lost 0 bases to trimming and J lost 2 bases, with 8 bases between them.

This clone was seen only a few times. The rearrangement links TRBV7-2 to TRBJ2-6; D is ambiguous. Trimming took off 5 bases at V and 2 bases at J, with 10 bases between the two ends. Germline lookup yields CDR1 SGHTA and CDR2 FQGNSA. The CDR3 contains 15 residues. The CDR3 reads CASSTTRAGANVLTF. The CDR3 nucleotides are TGTGCCAGCAGCACCACCAGAGCTGGGGCCAACGTCCTGACTTTC.

This clone was observed a handful of times. The CDR3 reads CASSRDRELGYTF. In nucleotides, the CDR3 is TGTGCCAGCAGCCGCGACAGGGAACTTGGCTACACCTTC. The J gene is TRBJ1-2, the V gene TRBV11-2; 7 bases map to TRBD1. Trimming at V came to 5 bases and at J to 7 bases, leaving 7 bases not matched to a gene. This CDR3 is 13 amino acids long. Germline V gene lookup returns CDR1 SGHAT and CDR2 FQNNGV.

The table lists this clone with a few counts. This chain joins TRBV7-8 and TRBJ1-6; D not certain. V shed 2 bases and J shed 7 bases, with 3 bases lying between them. The CDR3 has 12 amino acids. Germline V lookup: CDR1 SGHVS, CDR2 FQNEAQ. The CDR3 region has the DNA TGTGCCAGCAGCTTAAGGAATTCACCCCTCCACTTT. Its protein is CASSLRNSPLHF.

The V call is TRBV4-1, the J call TRBJ2-1; D is perhaps TRBD1 or TRBD2 (5 bases each). This CDR3 region has 16 residues. Germline CDR1 is MGHRA and CDR2 is YSYEKL. The ends were cut back, 1 base at V and 3 bases at J, with 13 bases in the middle. The CDR3 DNA sequence: TGCGCCAGCAGCCAAGGTTCAGGGACCCTCTACAATGAGCAGTTCTTC. Protein: CASSQGSGTLYNEQFF.

This clone was observed a few times. The rearrangement uses TRBV19 and TRBJ2-6; D possibly corresponds to TRBD1 (6 bases). Germline V gives CDR1 LNHDA, CDR2 SQIVND (reference sequence). The CDR3 covers 16 residues. Trimming pared 6 bases from V and 0 bases from J, leaving 12 bases between. The CDR3 coding sequence is TGTGCCAGTAGCCTACAGGGAAACTCTGGGGCCAACGTCCTGACTTTC. It specifies CASSLQGNSGANVLTF. Variable domain in full (rest from reference TRBV19 and TRBJ2-6): DGGITQSPKYLFRKEGQNVTLSCEQNLNHDAMYWYRQDPGQGLRLIYYSQIVNDFQKGDIAEGYSVSREKKESFPLTVTSAQKNPTAFYLCASSLQGNSGANVLTFGAGSRLTVL.